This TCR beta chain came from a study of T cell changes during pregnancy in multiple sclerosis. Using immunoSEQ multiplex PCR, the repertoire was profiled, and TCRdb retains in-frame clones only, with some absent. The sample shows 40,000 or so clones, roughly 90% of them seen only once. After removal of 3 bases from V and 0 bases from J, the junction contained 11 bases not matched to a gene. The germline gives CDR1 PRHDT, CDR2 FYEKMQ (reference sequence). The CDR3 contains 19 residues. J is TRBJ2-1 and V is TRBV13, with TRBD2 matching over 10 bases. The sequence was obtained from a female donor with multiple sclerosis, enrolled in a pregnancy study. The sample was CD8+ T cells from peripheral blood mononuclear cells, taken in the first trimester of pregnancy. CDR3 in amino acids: CASSFGLAEKTSSYNEQFF. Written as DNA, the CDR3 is TGTGCCAGCAGCTTCGGACTAGCGGAAAAAACTAGCTCCTACAATGAGCAGTTCTTC. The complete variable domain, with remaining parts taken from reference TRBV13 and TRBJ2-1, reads AAGVIQSPRHLIKEKRETATLKCYPIPRHDTVYWYQQGPGQDPQFLISFYEKMQSDKGSIPDRFSAQQFSDYHSELNMSSLELGDSALYFCASSFGLAEKTSSYNEQFFGPGTRLTVL.